This TCR beta chain was retrieved from a study of blood T cell repertoires in COVID-19. Study context: T cells, B-cell-depleted T cells, or PBMCs supplied cDNA or gDNA.

In the original workflow: Amplification with reference gene primers provided the estimates of nucleated cell counts. The repertoire was sequenced with immunoSEQ multiplex PCR; TCRdb's copy has only in-frame clones and lacks some. The V and J calls and clone size are taken from that table; D and trimming were inferred from the DNA. The data hold approximately 300,000 clones, with 90% observed a single time. This CDR3 contains 12 residues. Germline CDR1 and CDR2: MNHEY and SVGAGI. V lost 11 bases, J lost 0 bases, and 4 bases stayed unmatched. Individuals aged about 18 to 100 years were recruited from fewer than 30 US areas. Clinical history reported by participants formed the basis on which cohorts were assigned.

The gene calls are TRBV6-5 and TRBJ2-7; the match to TRBD2 covers 7 bases. This clonotype was obtained from a woman between 18 and 30 years old with acute COVID-19. The specimen sequenced was PBMCs or T cells enriched from blood (not recorded which). The CDR3: CASGDYSYEQYF. The DNA for the CDR3 is TGTGCCTCCGGGGACTACTCCTACGAGCAGTACTTC.